This T cell receptor beta chain was recorded in a study of T cell repertoires in cytomegalovirus infection (dated by TCRdb to between 2018 and 2020). Background on the whole study: The HLA type of each donor mattered for the analysis, because public TCR beta signatures pointed to carriage of CMV infection along with the matching HLA type.

Trimming costs V 7 bases and J 3 bases, and their ends lie 10 bases apart. Based on the germline V gene (reference sequence), the CDR1 and CDR2 sequences are DFQATT and SNEGSKA. Measured from the cysteine to the phenylalanine, the CDR3 is 11 residues long. Only CDR3 DNA remains: 33 bases, in frame from the first base. Broad study findings and their caveats: In both this cohort and an independent roughly 350-donor cohort, the cumulative frequency of public TCR beta family members distinguished carriers of CMV infection plus the relevant HLA type. The ex vivo response was dominated by HLA-C-restricted CMV-specific TCR beta clonotypes, and the single most frequent clonotype in two of eight donors was supplied by these HLA-C-restricted clonotypes.

In this sample, this clonotype turned up a few times. No cognate antigen has been identified for it. Base qualities are not recorded, but no much larger clone differs from it by a single base. Sequencing relied on an Illumina HiSeq 1500. TCRdb trimmed the raw reads at Q25, called clones with MiXCR and kept productive beta chains. All rows with the same CDR3 protein become a single entry with the most common DNA and genes. The sample records 300,000 to 400,000 distinct CDR3 sequences, over 15% of which are singletons. 8.7% of the sample belongs to the ten largest clones. This sequence originates from a human donor in good health (CMV status not recorded). Some clones in this sample may be carry-over from other donors' samples. The V gene is TRBV20-1 and the J gene is TRBJ2-7, with no confidently assigned D gene. Material: PBMCs. The CDR3 in this case is CSVYVLYEQYF. The sequenced DNA is TGCAGTGTGTACGTGCTCTACGAGCAGTACTTC.